This T cell receptor (beta chain) was identified in a study of cytomegalovirus exposure and HLA in healthy donors. Vbeta (60) and Jbeta (13) primers were used in the PCR. Assay: immunoSEQ multiplex PCR; the TCRdb copy retains only in-frame clones and omits some. The table records approximately 97,000 clones, about 86% of them present only once. The CDR3 consists of 20 residues. Germline V gives CDR1 ENHRY, CDR2 SYGVKD. Comments on this clone: Its target is not known.

Points from the study as a whole: Being productive about 90% or about 30% of the time was typical of most TCR beta V segments in an earlier analysis. Later analysis suggested most CMV-associated TCR beta chains were HLA-restricted. Later analysis demonstrated an association between a missense DCLRE1C variant and TCR beta V- and J-gene trimming.

Healthy bone marrow donors formed the donor group. Sequencing input: PBMCs. The chain has TRBV10-3 and TRBJ2-5; TRBD2 aligns across 14 bases. The DNA end lines up better with TRBJ2-7; the J call may be wrong. The TCR originated in a woman in her sixties or seventies in good health and CMV-seropositive. The CDR3 region is CAISVAGGSGLAGGFYEQYF. For the CDR3, the DNA is TGTGCCATCAGTGTCGCCGGGGGGTCCGGACTAGCGGGAGGCTTCTACGAGCAGTACTTC.